The present entry profiles one T cell receptor (beta chain) with its context. Tregs were sorted as CD4+CD25+CD127-/low cells. One entry per CDR3 protein, called by TCRdb with MiXCR from the 5' RACE reads. The sample lists approximately 7,000 distinct CDR3 sequences, approximately 70% seen once, with about 5% in the top ten. The CDR3 is made up of 15 amino acids. Between the trimmed V and J ends, which lost 0 bases and 2 bases, there was a span of 11 bases. Looked up from germline, CDR1 is SGHVS and CDR2 is FQNEAQ. The specimen sequenced was tumor-infiltrating Tregs sorted from the breast tumor. This clonotype originated in a female donor with breast cancer. The rearrangement links TRBV7-8 to TRBJ2-7; the D is unclear. The CDR3 bases are TGTGCCAGCAGCTTAGCCGGGTTTACCGCCTACGAGCAGTACTTC. Protein sequence: CASSLAGFTAYEQYF.